The entry below gives a single TCR beta chain sequence along with its context. This CDR3 is built from 17 residues. The ends lost 5 bases at V and 7 bases at J; junction bases unmatched: 13. Germline V lookup: CDR1 SEHNR, CDR2 FQNEAQ (reference sequence). Under the authors' procedure: It was from reference gene primer amplification that nucleated cell counts were estimated. Profiling relied on immunoSEQ multiplex PCR, and the TCRdb table lists in-frame clones only, not all of them. Clone size and the V and J calls come from that table; the DNA yielded D and trimming. Among 250,000 to 300,000 clones, around four fifths were seen once, and the ten largest hold around 4.5%. This sample was taken from a study of blood T cell repertoires in COVID-19. Whole-study context: Acute and convalescent COVID-19 samples came from the United States, Italy and Spain. Sources were T cells, B-cell-depleted T cells, or PBMCs; the material itself was cDNA or gDNA.

The chain links TRBV7-9 to TRBJ2-1, with 11 bases fitting TRBD2. This receptor was identified in a man between 60 and 75 years old who had recovered from COVID-19. Sequenced sample: peripheral blood. CDR3 coding DNA: TGTGCCAGCAGCACTGCGGGGCTAGCGGGAGGTTCTAATGAGCAGTTCTTC. Translated: CASSTAGLAGGSNEQFF. The full variable domain, in which reference TRBV7-9 and TRBJ2-1 provide the parts outside the CDR3, is DTGVSQNPRHKITKRGQNVTFRCDPISEHNRLYWYRQTLGQGPEFLTYFQNEAQLEKSRLLSDRFSAERPKGSFSTLEIQRTEQGDSAMYLCASSTAGLAGGSNEQFFGPGTRLTVL.